The 9 T cell receptor beta chains listed next were all sequenced from one sample in a study of blood T cell repertoires in COVID-19. Only in-frame clones appear in the TCRdb table, and some are missing; sequencing was by immunoSEQ multiplex PCR. The repertoire holds tens of thousands of clones, with roughly 83% as singletons. The sample was peripheral blood. The source of these receptors is a man aged 40-55 years with acute or convalescent COVID-19.

The chain combines TRBV30 with TRBJ2-7; 9 nucleotides line up with TRBD1. The CDR3 length is 14 residues. After removal of 1 base from V and 1 base from J, the junction contained 2 bases not matched to a gene. Germline V gives CDR1 GTSNPN, CDR2 SVGIG (reference sequence). The CDR3 loop is CAWSAGTGSYEQYF. The CDR3 region has the DNA TGTGCCTGGAGTGCCGGGACAGGGTCCTACGAGCAGTACTTC.

The rearrangement links TRBV9 to TRBJ1-2; 7 positions agree with TRBD1. With V trimmed by 4 bases and J by 6 bases, 9 bases remained unmatched. This CDR3 has 14 amino acids. From germline, CDR1 is SGDLS and CDR2 YYNGEE. In DNA, the CDR3 is TGTGCCAGCAGCTCGAGACAGGGAAGAAATGGCTACACCTTC. Amino acid sequence: CASSSRQGRNGYTF.

The chain combines TRBV6-5 with TRBJ2-7, with 10 bases aligning to TRBD1. Germline lookup yields CDR1 MNHEY and CDR2 SVGAGI. CDR3 length: 13 residues. The J segment lost 3 bases and the V segment lost 6 bases, leaving 2 bases of the junction unmatched. For the CDR3, the DNA is TGTGCCAGCAGCCGGGACAGGGGCTACGAGCAGTACTTC. It specifies CASSRDRGYEQYF.

The J gene is TRBJ1-1, the V gene TRBV19, with D possibly matching TRBD1 (5 bases). The ends were cut back, 6 bases at V and 4 bases at J, with 9 bases in the middle. Germline assignment: CDR1 LNHDA and CDR2 SQIVND (reference sequence). The CDR3 consists of 12 residues. CDR3 amino acids: CASRRGGTEAFF. The CDR3 nucleotides read TGTGCCAGTAGGAGGGGAGGCACTGAAGCTTTCTTT.

This clone was seen just once. The chain has TRBV19 and TRBJ1-5; D is uncertain. Trimming left V 1 base short and J 5 bases short, with 12 bases between. CDR1 and CDR2 (germline): LNHDA, SQIVND (reference sequence). The CDR3 runs to 15 residues. As DNA, the CDR3 is TGTGCCAGTAGTATAGGGGAGCAGTTTTATCAGCCCCAGCATTTT. Translated: CASSIGEQFYQPQHF.

This clone has more than one count but fewer than ten. CDR3 protein: CASSGPDRYNGELFF. For the CDR3, the DNA is TGTGCCAGCAGCGGTCCGGACAGATATAACGGGGAGCTGTTTTTT. The rearrangement uses TRBV9 and TRBJ2-2; tentatively, D is TRBD1 (6 bases). V dropped 3 bases and J dropped 7 bases, with 16 bases sitting between them. Germline CDR1 SGDLS, CDR2 YYNGEE. The CDR3 is made up of 15 amino acids.

The DNA of the CDR3 is TGCGCCAGCAGCCCTAGCGGGGGGGCCGTCCCCGGGGAGCTGTTTTTT. It encodes CASSPSGGAVPGELFF. The rearrangement links TRBV5-1 to TRBJ2-2; 12 bases align to TRBD2. The germline gives CDR1 SGHRS, CDR2 YFSETQ. V shed 4 bases, J shed 6 bases, and the junction held 7 bases outside the gene matches. The CDR3 runs 16 residues.

A single count supports this clone. V and J are TRBV9 and TRBJ2-3, with TRBD2 matching 11 bases. Trimming took 0 bases from V and 5 from J; bases not matched to a gene: 5. Germline CDR1 is SGDLS and CDR2 is YYNGEE. The length of the CDR3 is 16 residues. CDR3: CASSVGSGGAGDTQYF. For the CDR3, the DNA is TGTGCCAGCAGCGTAGGTAGCGGGGGGGCGGGAGATACGCAGTATTTT. Using reference TRBV9 and TRBJ2-3 for the parts outside the CDR3, the full variable domain is DSGVTQTPKHLITATGQRVTLRCSPRSGDLSVYWYQQSLDQGLQFLIQYYNGEERAKGNILERFSAQQFPDLHSELNLSSLELGDSALYFCASSVGSGGAGDTQYFGPGTRLTVL.

V is TRBV5-4 and J is TRBJ1-1; 8 nucleotides agree with TRBD1. The CDR3 is 15 residues long. CDR1 and CDR2 from the germline V gene are SGHNT and YYREEE (reference sequence). V gave up 4 bases and J gave up 0 bases; unmatched junction bases: 5. DNA for the CDR3: TGTGCCAGCAGCACACAGGGGGAGGTGAACACTGAAGCTTTCTTT. It encodes CASSTQGEVNTEAFF.